The 26 T cell receptor beta chains below come from one sample, sequenced in a study of blood T cells in healthy people across ages. PCR was performed a second time for roughly 6 to 12 cycles using a sample-barcoded 5' primer and a J-beta primer mix. TCRdb reanalysed the 5' RACE reads using MiXCR and keeps one entry per CDR3 protein. Altogether more than 900,000 distinct CDR3 sequences are present, almost 30% being singletons, with the ten largest covering about 10%. The same specimen was also included in a second study, on T cells of mothers and their children.

The sample was blood. The receptors here all came from a middle-aged woman in good health.

This clonotype was detected a few times. J is TRBJ1-5 and V is TRBV12-3 or TRBV12-4; D remains unclear. V was shortened by 3 bases and J by 2 bases, with 11 bases between the two germline ends. This CDR3 has 15 residues. CDR3 coding DNA: TGTGCCAGCAGTTTTAGGAATAGCGGCAATCAGCCCCAGCATTTT. Its protein product is CASSFRNSGNQPQHF.

This clonotype appeared many times. The chain has TRBV5-4 and TRBJ1-1; possibly TRBD1 for D (6 bases). The V end was cut by 4 bases, the J end by 6 bases, with 10 bases between. The germline gives CDR1 SGHNT, CDR2 YYREEE (reference sequence). The CDR3 loop spans 12 amino acids. The CDR3 DNA reads TGTGCCAGCAGCCCCGGGACACCTGAAGCTTTCTTT. It specifies CASSPGTPEAFF.

This clonotype appeared many times. The chain couples TRBV6-5 to TRBJ2-7; 10 nucleotides agree with TRBD1. Germline V gene lookup returns CDR1 MNHEY and CDR2 SVGAGI. The CDR3 loop spans 16 amino acids. Trimming removed 5 bases from V and 4 bases from J; junction bases left unmatched: 11. The CDR3 sequence: CASSRTGTGDIYEQYF. The CDR3 DNA follows: TGTGCCAGCAGTCGCACCGGGACAGGGGATATTTACGAGCAGTACTTC.

The genes are TRBV18 and TRBJ1-1; 10 positions match TRBD1. The J segment lost 3 bases and the V segment lost 3 bases, leaving 4 bases of the junction unmatched. Germline CDR1 is KGHSH and CDR2 is LQKENI. CDR3 length equals 15 residues. The CDR3 sequence is CASSPMGQGYTEAFF. The CDR3 DNA reads TGTGCCAGCTCACCGATGGGACAGGGGTACACTGAAGCTTTCTTT.

This clonotype was counted between two and nine times. The chain links TRBV19 to TRBJ2-7; D gene uncertain. This CDR3 has 14 residues. V was cut by 6 bases and J by 5 bases, with 17 bases left in between. CDR1 and CDR2 (germline): LNHDA, SQIVND (reference sequence). This chain's CDR3 is CASSPPNTRNEQYF. The CDR3 DNA sequence: TGTGCCAGTAGCCCGCCGAACACAAGGAACGAGCAGTACTTC.

The CDR3 region has the DNA TGTGCCAGCAGCGACAAACGGGACGGCGCTAGCTATGGCTACACCTTC. This translates into CASSDKRDGASYGYTF. The gene calls are TRBV11-1 and TRBJ1-2, with D possibly TRBD1 on 5 matching bases. This CDR3 is 16 amino acids long. V gave up 5 bases and J gave up 4 bases, with 20 bases separating them. Looked up from germline, CDR1 is SGHAT and CDR2 is FQDESV (reference sequence).

A remark on this clonotype: Its ends do not fully match the called genes, so a read error is possible. CDR3 amino acids: CACSQATSGVEQYF. In DNA, the CDR3 is TGTGCCTGCAGCCAGGCCACTAGCGGGGTCGAGCAGTACTTC. This chain connects TRBV3-1 to TRBJ2-7; TRBD2 agrees at 10 bases. Germline V CDR1 and CDR2: LGHDT, YNNKEL (reference sequence). This CDR3 is 14 amino acids long.

The sample holds one count of this clonotype. The chain recombines TRBV2 with TRBJ1-5, with 9 bases lining up with TRBD1. The germline V gene encodes CDR1 SNHLY and CDR2 FYNNEI. V was pared by 6 bases and J by 6 bases, with 12 bases of the junction left unmatched. The CDR3 has 16 amino acids. The DNA of the CDR3 is TGTGCCAGCAGCGCTAACAGGGGGCAAAGAGGTCAGCCCCAGCATTTT. Translation gives CASSANRGQRGQPQHF.

This clonotype was seen only a few times. The V and J genes are TRBV27 and TRBJ1-2; 10 bases map to TRBD1. The germline V gene encodes CDR1 MNHEY and CDR2 SMNVEV (reference sequence). J gave up 8 bases and V 3 bases, and 9 bases lay outside the gene matches. The CDR3 is 15 residues long. The CDR3 here is CASSFATTGGGGYTF. The CDR3 DNA follows: TGTGCCAGCAGTTTTGCCACGACAGGGGGCGGCGGCTACACCTTC.

V and J are TRBV9 and TRBJ1-4; possible D gene TRBD1, 5 bases. Trimming removed 4 bases at V and 5 bases at J, with 15 bases between. Germline V gene sequence: CDR1 SGDLS, CDR2 YYNGEE. The CDR3 length is 15 residues. CDR3 coding DNA: TGTGCCAGCAGCCCCCGTCCAGGGCCGAATGAAAAACTGTTTTTT. Its translation: CASSPRPGPNEKLFF.

V is TRBV20-1 and J is TRBJ1-2, with 9 nucleotides matching TRBD1. CDR1 DFQATT and CDR2 SNEGSKA come from the germline V gene (reference sequence). V lost 6 bases and J lost 7; bases outside the gene matches: 15. The CDR3 runs 15 residues. CDR3 region: CSAPDGGQGLGGYTF. The CDR3 DNA follows: TGCAGTGCCCCGGATGGGGGACAGGGTCTAGGTGGCTACACCTTC.

This clonotype occurred a few times. Mismatch with germline at one junction end may stem from a read error. V and J are TRBV28 and TRBJ2-3; 7 bases agree with TRBD1. The germline gives CDR1 MDHEN, CDR2 SYDVKM. The CDR3 runs 12 residues. CDR3 nucleotides: TGTGTCAGCAGTCAGGGGGAATATACGCAGTATTTT. Its translation is CVSSQGEYTQYF. Looking up the rest from reference TRBV28 and TRBJ2-3 gives the full variable domain: DVKVTQSSRYLVKRTGEKVFLECVQDMDHENMFWYRQDPGLGLRLIYFSYDVKMKEKGDIPEGYSVSREKKERFSLILESASTNQTSMYLCVSSQGEYTQYFGPGTRLTVL.

This rearrangement joins TRBV20-1 to TRBJ2-1; 11 bases are shared with TRBD2. The CDR3 extends over 17 amino acids. V trimming: 1 base; J trimming: 5 bases; junction bases outside the gene matches: 10. Germline V gene data show CDR1 as DFQATT and CDR2 as SNEGSKA (reference sequence). CDR3 sequence (DNA): TGCAGTGCTAGAGTCCGGGCTAGCGGGGGGACTAACAATGAGCAGTTCTTC. As protein: CSARVRASGGTNNEQFF.

V is TRBV18 and J is TRBJ1-2; D uncertain. This CDR3 is 13 amino acids long. CDR1 is KGHSH, CDR2 LQKENI, per germline. V was clipped by 3 bases and J by 8 bases, with 13 bases between them. The CDR3 nucleotides read TGTGCCAGCTCACCGCGGCAGTTTGAGGGCTACACCTTC. It encodes CASSPRQFEGYTF.

This chain connects TRBV7-2 to TRBJ2-3; 7 positions match TRBD2. V lost 3 bases to trimming and J lost 7 bases; unmatched junction nucleotides: 13. This CDR3 contains 16 residues. CDR1 is SGHTA, CDR2 FQGNSA, per germline. This chain's CDR3 is CASSFLSGATGNTQYF. CDR3 coding DNA: TGTGCCAGCAGCTTTTTAAGCGGGGCCACTGGTAATACGCAGTATTTT.

This clonotype was counted only a few times. This chain joins TRBV6-2 or TRBV6-3 and TRBJ2-2, with D hard to call. V was shortened by 6 bases and J by 6 bases, with 5 bases between the two germline ends. From germline, CDR1 is MNHEY and CDR2 SVGEGT. The CDR3 loop spans 11 amino acids. The CDR3 here is CASSRPGELFF. CDR3 bases: TGTGCCAGCAGCCGACCCGGGGAGCTGTTTTTT.

This clonotype was counted only a few times. CDR3 coding DNA: TGCAGTGCTGCCGCCCTGGGGGTGTCTTTGGACAAAAACATTCAGTACTTC. This gives the protein CSAAALGVSLDKNIQYF. The chain is built from TRBV20-1 and TRBJ2-4, with D perhaps TRBD1 or TRBD2 (5 bases each). V was cut by 5 bases and J by 3 bases, with 23 bases left in between. This CDR3 region has 17 residues. Germline CDR1 and CDR2: DFQATT and SNEGSKA (reference sequence).

In its sample, this clonotype was seen many times. The J gene is TRBJ2-6, the V gene TRBV28; a weak D match, TRBD2 (7 bases). Trimming took 2 bases from V and 2 from J, leaving 10 bases between them. Per germline, CDR1 MDHEN and CDR2 SYDVKM. The length of the CDR3 is 16 residues. CDR3 residues: CASSLAGAPGANVLTF. The CDR3 DNA reads TGTGCCAGCAGTTTAGCGGGGGCCCCTGGGGCCAACGTCCTGACTTTC.

The sample holds one count of this clonotype. This chain joins TRBV12-3 or TRBV12-4 and TRBJ2-3; 7 bases match TRBD2. The CDR3 is 14 amino acids. Trimming cost V 3 bases and J 5 bases; bases outside gene matches: 5. CDR3 nucleotides: TGTGCCAGCAGTTTTGAGCGGGGCATAGATACGCAGTATTTT. Its translation is CASSFERGIDTQYF.

This clonotype has a count of ten or more. The V gene is TRBV2, the J gene TRBJ2-6, with D unclear. CDR3 length equals 14 residues. Germline-derived CDR1 and CDR2 are SNHLY and FYNNEI. Trimming stripped 11 bases from V and 2 bases from J, with 13 bases between. The CDR3 here is CAGKQRTGANVLTF. The CDR3 nucleotides are TGTGCCGGGAAGCAGAGGACTGGGGCCAACGTCCTGACTTTC.

Many counts were recorded for this clonotype. The rearrangement joins TRBV29-1 to TRBJ2-7; D is unclear. This CDR3 is 15 amino acids long. Per germline, CDR1 SQVTM and CDR2 ANQGSEA. The ends were cut back, 0 bases at V and 2 bases at J, with 14 bases in the middle. Written as DNA, the CDR3 is TGCAGCGTTGAAGATGGGGTCGGAAGGGCCTACGAGCAGTACTTC. Its translation is CSVEDGVGRAYEQYF.

This chain connects TRBV24-1 to TRBJ2-3, with TRBD1 identical over 8 bases. J lost 5 bases, V lost 4 bases, and 7 bases had no gene match. Germline CDR1 reads KGHDR; CDR2 reads SFDVKD. The CDR3 runs to 15 residues. The CDR3 sequence: CATSEGQGWRDTQYF. Written as DNA, the CDR3 is TGTGCCACCAGTGAAGGACAGGGATGGAGAGATACGCAGTATTTT.

This clonotype was seen at least ten times. The chain uses TRBV12-3 or TRBV12-4 and TRBJ1-2, with D unclear. The CDR3 sequence is 12 residues long. Trimming left V 2 bases short and J 8 bases short, with 9 bases between. The CDR3 sequence is CASSLPGNGYTF. The CDR3 region has the DNA TGTGCCAGCAGTTTACCGGGGAACGGCTACACCTTC.

This rearrangement joins TRBV6-5 to TRBJ1-6, with D tentatively TRBD1 (5 bases). Germline V gives CDR1 MNHEY, CDR2 SVGAGI. The CDR3 length is 13 residues. The V gene lost 5 bases and the J gene lost 9 bases, with 11 bases spanning the gap. The CDR3 DNA follows: TGTGCCAGCAGTATCAGGGAAGGTTCACCCCTCCACTTT. It encodes CASSIREGSPLHF.

In its sample, this clonotype was seen a few times. The chain couples TRBV20-1 to TRBJ2-5; D remains ambiguous. Germline values: CDR1 DFQATT, CDR2 SNEGSKA (reference sequence). V lost 2 bases, J lost 2 bases, and 3 bases lay in between. This CDR3 region has 11 residues. The CDR3 coding sequence is TGCAGTGCTAGAAAACAAGAGACCCAGTACTTC. It yields the protein CSARKQETQYF.

This chain links TRBV29-1 with TRBJ1-4, with D perhaps matching TRBD1 (5 bases). From germline, CDR1 is SQVTM and CDR2 ANQGSEA. This CDR3 contains 13 residues. The V end was cut by 4 bases, the J end by 3 bases, with 9 bases between. The CDR3 spells CSVVTGSNEKLFF. The CDR3, as DNA: TGCAGCGTTGTAACAGGTTCTAATGAAAAACTGTTTTTT.